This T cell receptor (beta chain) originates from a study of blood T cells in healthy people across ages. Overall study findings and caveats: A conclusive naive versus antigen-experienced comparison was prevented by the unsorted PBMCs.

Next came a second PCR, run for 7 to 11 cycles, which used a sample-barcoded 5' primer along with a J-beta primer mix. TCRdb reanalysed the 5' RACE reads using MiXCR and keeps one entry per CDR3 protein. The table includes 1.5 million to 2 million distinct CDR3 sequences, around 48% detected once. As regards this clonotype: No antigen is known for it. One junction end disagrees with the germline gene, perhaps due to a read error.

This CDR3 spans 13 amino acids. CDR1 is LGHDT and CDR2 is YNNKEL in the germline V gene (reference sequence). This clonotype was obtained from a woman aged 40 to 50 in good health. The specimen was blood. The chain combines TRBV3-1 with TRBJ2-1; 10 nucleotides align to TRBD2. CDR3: CASNQTPSGGQFF. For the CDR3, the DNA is TGTGCCAGCAACCAAACCCCTAGCGGGGGACAGTTCTTC.